These 5 T cell receptor beta chains came from one sample sequenced in a study of T cell repertoires in cytomegalovirus infection. TCRdb reprocessed the reads via MiXCR and lists one record per CDR3 protein. The sample has 740,000 or so distinct CDR3 sequences, less than 40% seen once; the top ten hold under 3%. The sample taken for sequencing was PBMCs. These receptor sequences come from a human donor in good health (CMV status not recorded). Some clones in this sample may be carry-over from other donors' samples.

There are many counts of this clonotype. The rearrangement uses TRBV7-6 and TRBJ1-1; possibly TRBD1 for D (5 bases). The CDR3 covers 13 residues. Germline V CDR1 and CDR2: SGHVS, FNYEAQ. Trimming shortened V by 1 base and J by 11 bases, and 14 bases separated the two germline ends. The CDR3 here is CASSLGGSADAFF. CDR3 in DNA: TGTGCCAGCAGCTTAGGGGGGTCCGCGGACGCTTTCTTT. The entire variable domain, with the rest obtained from reference TRBV7-6 and TRBJ1-1, is as follows: GAGVSQSPRYKVTKRGQDVALRCDPISGHVSLYWYRQALGQGPEFLTYFNYEAQQDKSGLPNDRFSAERPEGSISTLTIQRTEQRDSAMYRCASSLGGSADAFFGQGTRLTVV.

This clonotype was counted a few times. This rearrangement joins TRBV28 to TRBJ2-2, with 11 positions matching TRBD1. Germline lookup yields CDR1 MDHEN and CDR2 SYDVKM. V was clipped by 9 bases and J by 4 bases; unmatched bases: 7. CDR3 length: 15 amino acids. CDR3 sequence reads: CASLLGTGGTGELFF. For the CDR3, the DNA is TGTGCCAGTCTTTTAGGGACAGGGGGCACCGGGGAGCTGTTTTTT. Full variable domain (remainder filled in from reference TRBV28 and TRBJ2-2): DVKVTQSSRYLVKRTGEKVFLECVQDMDHENMFWYRQDPGLGLRLIYFSYDVKMKEKGDIPEGYSVSREKKERFSLILESASTNQTSMYLCASLLGTGGTGELFFGEGSRLTVL.

This clonotype turned up a few times. Since a much larger clone is just one base distant, this may be a read error. The rearrangement links TRBV11-2 to TRBJ2-1; possibly TRBD2 for D (5 bases). Germline CDR1 and CDR2: SGHAT and FQNNGV. Trimming removed 3 bases from V and 5 bases from J, with 5 bases in between. The CDR3 spans 12 residues. CDR3 in amino acids: CASSFGNNEQFF. The DNA for the CDR3 is TGTGCCAGCAGCTTCGGGAACAATGAGCAGTTCTTC.

This chain connects TRBV20-1 to TRBJ1-1, with 8 bases aligning to TRBD1. Trimming at V came to 6 bases and at J to 1 base, leaving 10 bases not matched to a gene. CDR3 length equals 15 residues. Germline loops: CDR1 DFQATT, CDR2 SNEGSKA (reference sequence). The CDR3 here is CSAQIQGARNTEAFF. CDR3 nucleotides: TGCAGTGCCCAGATCCAGGGGGCTCGGAACACTGAAGCTTTCTTT.

This clonotype was counted at least ten times. This CDR3 reads CASSRWGYGYTF. For the CDR3, the DNA is TGTGCCAGCAGCCGTTGGGGGTATGGCTACACCTTC. The chain is built from TRBV7-2 and TRBJ1-2; D is perhaps TRBD1 (5 bases). Germline values: CDR1 SGHTA, CDR2 FQGNSA. The CDR3 has 12 residues. Trimming removed 5 bases from V and 5 bases from J, with 9 bases in between.